This T cell receptor beta chain was retrieved from a study of cytomegalovirus exposure and HLA in healthy donors. General study results and limits: There were some V segments, including TRBV6-2 and TRBV6-3, excluded as indistinguishable. Many donors carried some public TCRs, although rarity characterized most TCR sequences. It was reported that the classifier diagnosed cytomegalovirus status with high specificity and sensitivity in both the original and validation cohorts.

This CDR3 is built from 15 residues. CDR1 and CDR2 from the germline V gene are SGHRS and YFSETQ. J lost 4 bases, V lost 5 bases, and 10 bases had no gene match. PCR involved 60 Vbeta and 13 Jbeta primers. TCRdb's table, derived via immunoSEQ multiplex PCR, lists solely in-frame clones and lacks some. This table holds roughly 120,000 clones, roughly 9% found once. This clone was counted between two and nine times. Its antigen remains unidentified. The V gene is TRBV5-1, the J gene TRBJ1-1, with 8 bases lining up with TRBD1. This TCR derives from a woman in her thirties or forties in good health and CMV-seropositive. Sequencing used PBMCs. CDR3 amino acids: CASSLPGGVGTEAFF. The CDR3 bases are TGCGCCAGCAGTTTGCCAGGGGGCGTCGGCACTGAAGCTTTCTTT.